Sequencing of this T cell receptor beta chain was carried out in a study of patients and donors after allogeneic stem cell transplantation. The table lists this clonotype with a few counts. Via MiXCR, TCRdb re-called the RT-PCR reads, giving one row per CDR3 protein. This table has around 240,000 distinct CDR3 sequences, around 14% appearing once. V gave up 6 bases and J gave up 5 bases, with 10 bases separating them. Germline V gives CDR1 MNHEY, CDR2 SMNVEV (reference sequence). This CDR3 is 12 amino acids long. Material for sequencing was blood, either unsorted or a sorted T cell fraction (not recorded which). The chain uses TRBV27 and TRBJ1-2, with unresolved D. The origin of this receptor is a human donor who was either an allogeneic HSCT recipient or a stem cell or donor lymphocyte infusion donor (not recorded which). It is not recorded whose cells these are; they may come from a transplant donor. The CDR3 DNA reads TGTGCCAGCAGGCGGAGAGATTATGGCTACACCTTC. Translating it yields CASRRRDYGYTF.